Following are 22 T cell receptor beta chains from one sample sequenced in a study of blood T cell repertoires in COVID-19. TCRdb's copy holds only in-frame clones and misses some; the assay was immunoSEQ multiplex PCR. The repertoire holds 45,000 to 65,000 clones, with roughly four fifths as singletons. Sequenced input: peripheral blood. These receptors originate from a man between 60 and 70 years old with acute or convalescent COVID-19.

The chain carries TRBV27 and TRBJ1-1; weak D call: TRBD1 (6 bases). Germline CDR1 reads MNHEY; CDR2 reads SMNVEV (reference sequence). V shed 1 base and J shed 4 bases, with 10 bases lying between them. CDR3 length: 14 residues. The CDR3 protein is CASSLLGGSTEAFF. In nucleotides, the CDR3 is TGTGCCAGCAGTTTATTAGGGGGAAGCACTGAAGCTTTCTTT.

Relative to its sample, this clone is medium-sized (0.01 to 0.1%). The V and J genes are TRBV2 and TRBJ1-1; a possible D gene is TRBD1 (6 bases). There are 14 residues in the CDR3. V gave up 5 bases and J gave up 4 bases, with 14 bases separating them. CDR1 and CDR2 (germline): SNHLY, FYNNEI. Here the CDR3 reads CASSTYREGTEAFF. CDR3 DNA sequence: TGTGCCAGCAGTACTTACAGGGAGGGCACTGAAGCTTTCTTT.

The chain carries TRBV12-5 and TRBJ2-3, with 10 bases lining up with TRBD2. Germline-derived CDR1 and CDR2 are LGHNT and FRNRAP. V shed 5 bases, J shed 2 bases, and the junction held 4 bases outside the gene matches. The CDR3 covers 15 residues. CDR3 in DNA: TGTGCTAGTGGTCCCGGACTAGCGGACACAGATACGCAGTATTTT. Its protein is CASGPGLADTDTQYF. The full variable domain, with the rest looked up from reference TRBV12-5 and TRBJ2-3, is DARVTQTPRHKVTEMGQEVTMRCQPILGHNTVFWYRQTMMQGLELLAYFRNRAPLDDSGMPKDRFSAEMPDATLATLKIQPSEPRDSAVYFCASGPGLADTDTQYFGPGTRLTVL.

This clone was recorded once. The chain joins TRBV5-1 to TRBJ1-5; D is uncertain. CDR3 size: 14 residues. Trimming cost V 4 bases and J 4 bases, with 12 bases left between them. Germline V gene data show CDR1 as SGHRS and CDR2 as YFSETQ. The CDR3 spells CASSEDANNQPQHF. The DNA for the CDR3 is TGCGCCAGCAGCGAGGATGCAAATAATCAGCCCCAGCATTTT.

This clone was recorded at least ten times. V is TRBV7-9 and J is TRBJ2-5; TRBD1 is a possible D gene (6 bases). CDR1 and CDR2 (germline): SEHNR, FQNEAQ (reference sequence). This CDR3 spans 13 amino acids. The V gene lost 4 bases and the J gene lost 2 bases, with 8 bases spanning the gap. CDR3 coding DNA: TGTGCCAGCAGCTCGGACAGTCAAGAGACCCAGTACTTC. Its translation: CASSSDSQETQYF.

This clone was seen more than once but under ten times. The DNA for the CDR3 is TGTGCCAGCAGCCTCAGGGGACAGGGAGGAGACACCATATATTTT. Translating it yields CASSLRGQGGDTIYF. This chain connects TRBV7-3 to TRBJ1-3, with TRBD1 matching over 9 bases. Germline CDR1 reads SGHTA; CDR2 reads FQGTGA. The CDR3 has 15 residues. J gave up 8 bases and V 5 bases, and 10 bases lay outside the gene matches.

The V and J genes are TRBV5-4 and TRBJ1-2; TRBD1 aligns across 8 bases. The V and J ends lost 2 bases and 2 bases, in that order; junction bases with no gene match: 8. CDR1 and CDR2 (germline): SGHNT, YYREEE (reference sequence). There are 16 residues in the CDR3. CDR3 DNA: TGTGCCAGCAGCTTCTTCAGGACAGGGCCCAACTATGGCTACACCTTC. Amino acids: CASSFFRTGPNYGYTF. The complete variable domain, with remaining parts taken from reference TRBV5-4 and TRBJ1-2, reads ETGVTQSPTHLIKTRGQQVTLRCSSQSGHNTVSWYQQALGQGPQFIFQYYREEENGRGNFPPRFSGLQFPNYSSELNVNALELDDSALYLCASSFFRTGPNYGYTFGSGTRLTVV.

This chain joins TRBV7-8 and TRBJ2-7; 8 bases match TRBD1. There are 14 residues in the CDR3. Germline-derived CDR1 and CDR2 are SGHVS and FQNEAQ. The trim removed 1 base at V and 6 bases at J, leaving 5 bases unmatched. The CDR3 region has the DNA TGTGCCAGCAGCTTAGTAGAGACAGGGGCCGAGCAGTACTTC. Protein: CASSLVETGAEQYF. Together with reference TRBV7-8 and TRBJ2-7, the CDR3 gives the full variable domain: GAGVSQSPRYKVAKRGQDVALRCDPISGHVSLFWYQQALGQGPEFLTYFQNEAQLDKSGLPSDRFFAERPEGSVSTLKIQRTQQEDSAVYLCASSLVETGAEQYFGPGTRLTVT.

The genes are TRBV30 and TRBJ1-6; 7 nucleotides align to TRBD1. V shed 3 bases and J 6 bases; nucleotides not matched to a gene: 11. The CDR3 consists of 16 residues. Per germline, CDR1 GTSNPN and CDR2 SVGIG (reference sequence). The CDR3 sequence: CAWRAGGGTANSPLHF. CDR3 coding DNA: TGTGCCTGGAGGGCTGGCGGAGGGACAGCTAATTCACCCCTCCACTTT.

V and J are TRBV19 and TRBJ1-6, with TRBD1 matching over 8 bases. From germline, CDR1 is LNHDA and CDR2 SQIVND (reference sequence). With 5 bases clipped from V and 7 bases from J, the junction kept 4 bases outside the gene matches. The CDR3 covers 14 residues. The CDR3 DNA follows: TGTGCCAGTAGTCGCGGACAGGGCAATTCACCCCTCCACTTT. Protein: CASSRGQGNSPLHF.

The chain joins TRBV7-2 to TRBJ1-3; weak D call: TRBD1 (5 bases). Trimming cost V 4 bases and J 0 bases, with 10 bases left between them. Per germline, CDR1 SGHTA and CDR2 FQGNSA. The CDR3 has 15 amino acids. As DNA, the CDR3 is TGTGCCAGCAGCTGGGGGGTGGGCTCTGGAAACACCATATATTTT. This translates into CASSWGVGSGNTIYF.

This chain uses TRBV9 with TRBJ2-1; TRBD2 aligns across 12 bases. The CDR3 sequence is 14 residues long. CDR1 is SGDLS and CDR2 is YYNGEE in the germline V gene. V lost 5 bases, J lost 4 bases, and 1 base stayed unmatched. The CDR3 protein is CASSTSGGYNEQFF. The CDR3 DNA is TGTGCCAGCAGTACTAGCGGGGGGTACAATGAGCAGTTCTTC. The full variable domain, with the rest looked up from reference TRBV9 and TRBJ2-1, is DSGVTQTPKHLITATGQRVTLRCSPRSGDLSVYWYQQSLDQGLQFLIQYYNGEERAKGNILERFSAQQFPDLHSELNLSSLELGDSALYFCASSTSGGYNEQFFGPGTRLTVL.

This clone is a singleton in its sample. The CDR3 loop is CASSTGGTEQYF. For the CDR3, the DNA is TGTGCCAGCAGTACGGGGGGAACCGAGCAGTACTTC. The chain carries TRBV27 and TRBJ2-7, with TRBD2 identical over 7 bases. There are 12 residues in the CDR3. Trimming removed 5 bases from V and 6 bases from J; junction bases left unmatched: 4. CDR1 is MNHEY, CDR2 SMNVEV, per germline (reference sequence).

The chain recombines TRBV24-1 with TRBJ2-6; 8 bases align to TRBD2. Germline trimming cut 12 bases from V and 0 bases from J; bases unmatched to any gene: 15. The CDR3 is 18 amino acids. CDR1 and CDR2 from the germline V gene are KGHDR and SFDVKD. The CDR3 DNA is TGTGCCGCCACTACGGGGGGGAAGGGGGACTCTGGGGCCAACGTCCTGACTTTC. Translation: CAATTGGKGDSGANVLTF.

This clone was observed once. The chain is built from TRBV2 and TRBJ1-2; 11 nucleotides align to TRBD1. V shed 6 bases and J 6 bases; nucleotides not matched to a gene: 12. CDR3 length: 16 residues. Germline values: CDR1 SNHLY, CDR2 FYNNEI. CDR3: CASRGDRGDFGHGYTF. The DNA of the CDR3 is TGTGCCAGCAGAGGGGACAGGGGGGACTTTGGCCATGGCTACACCTTC.

CDR3 nucleotides: TGTGCCATCAGTGATCCGGGACAGGGGTACACTGAAGCTTTCTTT. Translated: CAISDPGQGYTEAFF. The chain links TRBV10-3 to TRBJ1-1, with 10 bases identical to TRBD1. J gave up 3 bases and V 3 bases, and 4 bases lay outside the gene matches. The CDR3 runs to 15 residues. Germline-derived CDR1 and CDR2 are ENHRY and SYGVKD.

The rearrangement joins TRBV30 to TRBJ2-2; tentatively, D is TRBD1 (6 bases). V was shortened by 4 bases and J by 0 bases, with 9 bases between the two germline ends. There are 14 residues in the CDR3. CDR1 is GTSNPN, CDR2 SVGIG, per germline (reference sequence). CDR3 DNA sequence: TGTGCCTGGAAGCGGACAGCGAACACCGGGGAGCTGTTTTTT. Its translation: CAWKRTANTGELFF.

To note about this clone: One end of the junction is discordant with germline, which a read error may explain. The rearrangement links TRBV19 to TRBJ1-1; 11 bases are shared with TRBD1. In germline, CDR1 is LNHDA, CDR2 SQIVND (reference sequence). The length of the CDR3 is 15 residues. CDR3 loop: CASSMGTGGNTGAFF. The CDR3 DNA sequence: TGTGCCAGTAGTATGGGGACAGGGGGAAACACTGGAGCTTTCTTT.

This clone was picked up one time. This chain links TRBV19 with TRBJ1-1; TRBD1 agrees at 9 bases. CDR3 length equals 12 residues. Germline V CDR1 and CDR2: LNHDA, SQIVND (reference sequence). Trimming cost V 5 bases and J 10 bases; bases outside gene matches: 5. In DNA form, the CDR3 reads TGTGCCAGTAGTCAAGACAGGGGGAGAGCTTTCTTT. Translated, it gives CASSQDRGRAFF.

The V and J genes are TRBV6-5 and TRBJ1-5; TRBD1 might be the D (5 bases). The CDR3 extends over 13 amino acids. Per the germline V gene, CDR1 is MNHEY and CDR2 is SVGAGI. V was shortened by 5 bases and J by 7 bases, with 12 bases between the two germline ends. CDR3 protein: CASSTGSQQPQHF. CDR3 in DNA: TGTGCCAGCAGTACAGGTTCCCAACAGCCCCAGCATTTT.

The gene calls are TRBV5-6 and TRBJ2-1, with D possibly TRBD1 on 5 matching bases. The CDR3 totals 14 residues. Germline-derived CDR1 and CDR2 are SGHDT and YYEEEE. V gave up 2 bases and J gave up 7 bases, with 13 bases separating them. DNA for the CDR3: TGTGCCAGCAGCTTTGCCGTCGCAGGGAATGAGCAGTTCTTC. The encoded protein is CASSFAVAGNEQFF.

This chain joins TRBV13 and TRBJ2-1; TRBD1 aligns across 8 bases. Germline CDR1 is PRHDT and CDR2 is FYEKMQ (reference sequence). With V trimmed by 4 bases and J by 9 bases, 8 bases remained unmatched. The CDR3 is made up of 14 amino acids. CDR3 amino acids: CASSSRTGWSEQFF. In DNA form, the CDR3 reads TGTGCCAGCAGCTCCCGGACAGGGTGGAGTGAGCAGTTCTTC.